The present TCR beta chain was sequenced within a study of vaccination and CD4 T cells after COVID-19. In this sample, this clonotype turned up a few times. The antigen is unknown. Sequencing of DNA taken from cultured CD4+ T cells relied on the Oncomine TCR Beta short-read assay. Genomic DNA was drawn out of CD4+ T cells grown in culture. Each CDR3 protein gets one entry after TCRdb re-called the PCR reads with MiXCR. This table holds some 12,000 distinct CDR3 sequences, about half found once. From germline, CDR1 is SEHNR and CDR2 FQNEAQ (reference sequence). The CDR3 contains 15 residues. Trimming took 5 bases from V and 4 from J; bases not matched to a gene: 7. Treatment denoted: roughly 10-day PBMC culture with coronavirus spike peptide pools or control peptides (ViraFEST assay).

Sequenced material: CD4+ T cells from blood, cultured in vitro. The chain joins TRBV7-9 to TRBJ2-3; 9 bases fit TRBD1. This sequence originates from a human donor who had recovered from COVID-19. CDR3 DNA sequence: TGTGCCAGCAGCCCAAACAGGGGGCGTGCAGATACGCAGTATTTT. This encodes CASSPNRGRADTQYF.